Below, 24 T cell receptor beta chains from the same sample are listed, as sequenced in a study of OX40 agonist ivuxolimab in advanced cancers. TCRdb's table, derived via immunoSEQ multiplex PCR, lists solely in-frame clones and lacks some. The sample consists of about 64,000 clones, 84% of them appearing once. This sample comprised CD4+ or CD8+ T cells sorted from blood, obtained in a trial of the OX40 agonist ivuxolimab. The receptors come from an adult with an advanced solid tumor such as melanoma, head and neck, liver or kidney cancer.

This chain uses TRBV2 with TRBJ2-5; 9 bases are shared with TRBD2. The CDR3 is 16 amino acids. V was pared by 6 bases and J by 2 bases, with 10 bases of the junction left unmatched. The germline V gene encodes CDR1 SNHLY and CDR2 FYNNEI. CDR3 in DNA: TGTGCCAGCAGATTACGTAGCGGGAGTGGTCAAGAGACCCAGTACTTC. This gives the protein CASRLRSGSGQETQYF.

The rearrangement links TRBV6-6 to TRBJ2-2; D is perhaps TRBD2 (5 bases). This CDR3 has 16 amino acids. Germline CDR1 is MNHNY and CDR2 is SVGAGI (reference sequence). The V end lost 0 bases, the J end lost 0 bases, and 8 bases lay between the germline ends. CDR3 nucleotides: TGTGCCAGCAGTTACTCGATCGGGACGAACACCGGGGAGCTGTTTTTT. This translates into CASSYSIGTNTGELFF.

J is TRBJ2-7 and V is TRBV19, with 9 nucleotides matching TRBD1. V shed 4 bases, J shed 1 base, and the junction held 5 bases outside the gene matches. The CDR3 contains 15 residues. The V gene's germline CDR1 is LNHDA and CDR2 SQIVND (reference sequence). The CDR3: CASSTAGTGSYEQYF. Here the CDR3 DNA reads TGTGCCAGTAGTACCGCCGGGACAGGGTCCTACGAGCAGTACTTC.

V gene TRBV27 combines with J gene TRBJ2-6; D call uncertain. The CDR3 loop spans 15 amino acids. Trimming took off 6 bases at V and 0 bases at J, with 9 bases between the two ends. Per germline, CDR1 MNHEY and CDR2 SMNVEV (reference sequence). In DNA form, the CDR3 reads TGTGCCAGCAGCCCCTACAGCTCTGGGGCCAACGTCCTGACTTTC. Protein sequence: CASSPYSSGANVLTF.

This chain links TRBV7-7 with TRBJ2-3; the D call may be TRBD1 or TRBD2 (5 bases each). Trimming stripped 8 bases from V and 1 base from J, with 10 bases between. The CDR3 consists of 13 residues. Germline CDR1 is SSHAT and CDR2 is FNYEAQ (reference sequence). The CDR3: CASARGGTDTQYF. The DNA for the CDR3 is TGTGCCAGCGCGAGGGGAGGCACAGATACGCAGTATTTT.

This chain links TRBV18 with TRBJ2-5; no firm D call. Per the germline V gene, CDR1 is KGHSH and CDR2 is LQKENI. The CDR3 is 14 amino acids. Trimming took off 3 bases at V and 1 base at J, with 9 bases between the two ends. Here the CDR3 reads CASSPSRGQETQYF. The CDR3 DNA follows: TGTGCCAGCTCACCCTCGAGAGGCCAAGAGACCCAGTACTTC.

V is TRBV2 and J is TRBJ1-1, with no clear D. The CDR3 runs 13 residues. Germline V CDR1 and CDR2: SNHLY, FYNNEI. Trimming removed 7 bases from V and 0 bases from J, with 9 bases in between. The DNA of the CDR3 is TGTGCCAGCACACGTGATTTGAACACTGAAGCTTTCTTT. This gives the protein CASTRDLNTEAFF.

This clone came up once. V usage is TRBV6-6 and J usage is TRBJ1-5; the D gene is possibly TRBD1 (5 bases). CDR1 is MNHNY, CDR2 SVGAGI, per germline (reference sequence). V lost 5 bases, J lost 10 bases, and 15 bases lay in between. The CDR3 totals 13 residues. The CDR3 sequence is CASSPEGKRPQHF. CDR3 coding DNA: TGTGCCAGCAGTCCAGAGGGGAAACGACCCCAGCATTTT.

This chain uses TRBV30 with TRBJ1-1; 9 bases match TRBD1. The CDR3 has 14 residues. CDR1 GTSNPN and CDR2 SVGIG come from the germline V gene (reference sequence). Trimming cost V 2 bases and J 7 bases; bases outside gene matches: 8. DNA for the CDR3: TGTGCCTGGAGTAGAGGGACAGGGCCGAGTGAAGCTTTCTTT. Translation gives CAWSRGTGPSEAFF.

The chain joins TRBV28 to TRBJ2-4; D uncertain. The CDR3 totals 15 residues. The germline CDR1 and CDR2 sequences are MDHEN and SYDVKM. Trimming shortened V by 4 bases and J by 1 base, and 11 bases separated the two germline ends. The CDR3 nucleotides are TGTGCCAGCAGTTCCCCTAGGCAGGCCAAAAACATTCAGTACTTC. Its translation is CASSSPRQAKNIQYF.

The chain has TRBV25-1 and TRBJ2-7; TRBD2 matches 11 bases. The CDR3 has 14 amino acids. The V segment lost 7 bases and the J segment 5 bases; nucleotides outside the gene matches: 7. Germline V gene lookup returns CDR1 MGHDK and CDR2 SYGVNS. The CDR3 here is CASKPGLAVHEQYF. In nucleotides, the CDR3 is TGTGCCAGCAAGCCGGGACTAGCGGTCCACGAGCAGTACTTC.

This chain uses TRBV5-4 with TRBJ2-5, with D maybe TRBD2 (5 bases). This CDR3 is built from 14 residues. Germline CDR1 reads SGHNT; CDR2 reads YYREEE (reference sequence). V dropped 3 bases and J dropped 4 bases, with 13 bases sitting between them. In nucleotides, the CDR3 is TGTGCCAGCAGCTCGACAACTAGTGCAGAGACCCAGTACTTC. Its protein is CASSSTTSAETQYF.

V usage is TRBV27 and J usage is TRBJ2-5, with 7 bases matching TRBD2. The CDR3 runs 17 residues. CDR1 is MNHEY and CDR2 is SMNVEV in the germline V gene (reference sequence). The V gene end was trimmed by 1 base and the J gene end by 6 bases; junction bases not matched to a gene: 14. The CDR3: CASSLFPMVGGEKTQYF. CDR3 nucleotides: TGTGCCAGCAGTTTATTCCCCATGGTGGGAGGGGAGAAGACCCAGTACTTC.

This chain connects TRBV15 to TRBJ2-1; 8 bases align to TRBD2. V gave up 0 bases and J gave up 4 bases; unmatched junction bases: 5. The length of the CDR3 is 16 residues. CDR1 is LNHNV, CDR2 YYDKDF, per germline (reference sequence). The CDR3 sequence: CATSRDQSSGYNEQFF. Here the CDR3 DNA reads TGTGCCACCAGCAGAGATCAGTCTAGCGGGTACAATGAGCAGTTCTTC. The entire variable domain, with the rest obtained from reference TRBV15 and TRBJ2-1, is as follows: DAMVIQNPRYQVTQFGKPVTLSCSQTLNHNVMYWYQQKSSQAPKLLFHYYDKDFNNEADTPDNFQSRRPNTSFCFLDIRSPGLGDTAMYLCATSRDQSSGYNEQFFGPGTRLTVL.

The chain combines TRBV5-1 with TRBJ2-2; 9 bases match TRBD2. With V trimmed by 1 base and J by 2 bases, 18 bases remained unmatched. CDR1 is SGHRS, CDR2 YFSETQ, per germline. The CDR3 totals 21 residues. The DNA for the CDR3 is TGCGCCAGCAGCTTGCTTGGGCGGAGACTAGCGGAGAGGAGAAACACCGGGGAGCTGTTTTTT. This translates into CASSLLGRRLAERRNTGELFF.

The chain uses TRBV5-1 and TRBJ2-5; the match to TRBD2 covers 16 bases. CDR3 length: 16 residues. Germline V gene sequence: CDR1 SGHRS, CDR2 YFSETQ. Trimming took 4 bases from V and 5 from J; bases not matched to a gene: 5. CDR3 in amino acids: CASSPGLAGGLETQYF. The CDR3 coding sequence is TGCGCCAGCAGCCCGGGACTAGCGGGAGGGCTTGAGACCCAGTACTTC. Looking up the rest from reference TRBV5-1 and TRBJ2-5 gives the full variable domain: KAGVTQTPRYLIKTRGQQVTLSCSPISGHRSVSWYQQTPGQGLQFLFEYFSETQRNKGNFPGRFSGRQFSNSRSEMNVSTLELGDSALYLCASSPGLAGGLETQYFGPGTRLLVL.

This clone was detected once. The genes are TRBV11-3 and TRBJ2-1; 10 bases are shared with TRBD2. Looked up from germline, CDR1 is SGHNT and CDR2 is YENEEA. V dropped 5 bases and J dropped 8; count of bases not matched to a gene: 9. The CDR3 consists of 15 residues. CDR3 region: CASSPAGGPSYEQFF. The CDR3 DNA reads TGTGCCAGCAGCCCAGCGGGAGGGCCCTCCTATGAGCAGTTCTTC.

The chain is built from TRBV27 and TRBJ2-1; 7 nucleotides match TRBD1. Germline lookup yields CDR1 MNHEY and CDR2 SMNVEV (reference sequence). CDR3 length equals 14 residues. The trim removed 5 bases at V and 4 bases at J, leaving 5 bases unmatched. DNA for the CDR3: TGTGCCAGCAGTCTGGACAGGCTTTACAATGAGCAGTTCTTC. Translating gives CASSLDRLYNEQFF.

This chain joins TRBV19 and TRBJ2-3, with 7 bases lining up with TRBD1. The trim removed 6 bases at V and 3 bases at J, leaving 6 bases unmatched. In germline, CDR1 is LNHDA, CDR2 SQIVND (reference sequence). The CDR3 loop spans 14 amino acids. The CDR3 sequence: CASSPGGRTDTQYF. The CDR3 DNA reads TGTGCCAGTAGCCCAGGGGGAAGAACAGATACGCAGTATTTT.

This chain links TRBV19 with TRBJ1-5, with D maybe TRBD1 (5 bases). CDR1 is LNHDA, CDR2 SQIVND, per germline (reference sequence). The germline V and J ends were trimmed by 10 bases and 0 bases, with 19 bases remaining between them. This CDR3 region has 16 residues. The CDR3 here is CATTPRQTHSNQPQHF. As DNA, the CDR3 is TGTGCCACCACCCCCAGACAGACACATAGCAATCAGCCCCAGCATTTT.

This chain joins TRBV30 and TRBJ2-2; TRBD2 matches 10 bases. Germline CDR1 and CDR2: GTSNPN and SVGIG (reference sequence). The length of the CDR3 is 15 residues. Germline trimming cut 0 bases from V and 4 bases from J; bases unmatched to any gene: 2. The CDR3 is CAWSVIAGGTGELFF. The CDR3 DNA follows: TGTGCCTGGAGTGTAATAGCGGGGGGCACCGGGGAGCTGTTTTTT.

This clone appeared a single time. This rearrangement joins TRBV30 to TRBJ2-2; 8 bases line up with TRBD1. The CDR3 runs to 13 residues. Per germline, CDR1 GTSNPN and CDR2 SVGIG (reference sequence). Losses at the gene ends were 5 bases for V and 8 bases for J; bases not matched to a gene: 7. The CDR3 region has the DNA TGTGCCTGGGCCCGGACAGGGAAGGGGGAGCTGTTTTTT. Its protein is CAWARTGKGELFF.

This rearrangement joins TRBV5-1 to TRBJ1-2, with TRBD1 as a possible D gene (6 bases). V lost 0 bases, J lost 4 bases, and 10 bases lay in between. This CDR3 region has 14 residues. Germline CDR1 is SGHRS and CDR2 is YFSETQ. This chain's CDR3 is CASSLEQGAYGYTF. CDR3 in DNA: TGCGCCAGCAGCTTGGAACAGGGCGCCTATGGCTACACCTTC.

This chain joins TRBV7-3 and TRBJ2-3; 12 bases match TRBD2. The CDR3 loop spans 16 amino acids. The junction had 6 bases not matched to a gene; V was cut back by 2 bases and J by 6 bases. From germline, CDR1 is SGHTA and CDR2 FQGTGA. CDR3 DNA sequence: TGTGCCAGCAGCTTACTAGCGGGAGGGCCCGGGGATACGCAGTATTTT. Translated: CASSLLAGGPGDTQYF.